A selection of T cell receptor beta chains follows, all from one sample in a study of blood T cell repertoires in COVID-19. The protocol was immunoSEQ multiplex PCR, while the TCRdb copy is restricted to in-frame clones and leaves out a portion. Among some 40,000 clones, about 88% were seen once, and the ten largest hold about 32%. Material: peripheral blood. These TCRs come from a man aged 70 or older with active COVID-19. The CDR3 runs from the conserved cysteine through the conserved F or W. D genes are given only for firm matches. Size is stated for part of the rows, as once, few or many counts, or as a class when the clone is expanded.

size	V	J	D	DNA	CDR3
-	TRBV4-3	TRBJ1-1	-	TGCGCCAGCAGCCCCCACGGGGGGAATGGGATGAACACTGAAGCTTTCTTT	CASSPHGGNGMNTEAFF
-	TRBV6-5	TRBJ2-3	TRBD2	TGTGCCAGCAGTCGCGGGGGGCGAGATACGCAGTATTTT	CASSRGGRDTQYF
-	TRBV28	TRBJ1-2	-	TGTGCCAGCAGTTCCCCCTTCCCCCATGGCTACACCTTC	CASSSPFPHGYTF
once	TRBV4-1	TRBJ2-1	-	TGCGCCAGCAGCCATGCACGAAGCCCCCAACCCAATGAGCAGTTCTTC	CASSHARSPQPNEQFF
-	TRBV5-4	TRBJ2-1	TRBD1	TGTGCCAGCAGCGGACCGGGACAGGTCCTCTACAATGAGCAGTTCTTC	CASSGPGQVLYNEQFF
-	TRBV5-1	TRBJ1-5	-	TGCGCCAGCAGCCGTACAGGGCCCAATCAGCCCCAGCATTTT	CASSRTGPNQPQHF
-	TRBV7-2	TRBJ2-7	-	TGTGCCAGCAGCTCACAGGTGTCCTACGAGCAGTACTTC	CASSSQVSYEQYF
-	TRBV11-3	TRBJ2-3	TRBD2	TGTGCCAGCAGCTTAGGGACTAGCGGCGGAGATACGCAGTATTTT	CASSLGTSGGDTQYF
few	TRBV19	TRBJ2-1	TRBD2	TGTGCCAGTAGCCCTCCCGGGACTAGGATGGGGTATGGTGAGCAGTTCTTC	CASSPPGTRMGYGEQFF
-	TRBV19	TRBJ1-2	TRBD1	TGTGCCAGTACCCCTGGGGGGACAGGGACCGGTGGCTACACCTTC	CASTPGGTGTGGYTF
-	TRBV4-2	TRBJ1-2	-	TGTGCCAGCAGAGACCAGCCAGGGGACGGCTACACCTTC	CASRDQPGDGYTF
-	TRBV7-2	TRBJ1-3	TRBD1	TGTGCCAGCGGCGCCCTTGGGACAGGGGAGTCCATATATTTT	CASGALGTGESIYF
-	TRBV2	TRBJ2-7	TRBD2	TGTGCCAGCAGTGATGGACTAGCGGGAGAGGGGCAGTACTTC	CASSDGLAGEGQYF
-	TRBV7-8	TRBJ1-1	-	TGTGCCAGCAGCCCCAGGGTATTCGGTGAAGCTTTCTTT	CASSPRVFGEAFF
-	TRBV28	TRBJ1-2	-	TGTGCCAGCAGTGAAGAGGGTGAGCTTTATGGCTACACCTTC	CASSEEGELYGYTF
-	TRBV6-7	TRBJ2-1	TRBD1	TGTGCCAGCAGTTACTATCCTCCGGGACAGATCAATGAGCAGTTCTTC	CASSYYPPGQINEQFF
-	TRBV7-2	TRBJ2-3	TRBD2	TGTGCCAGCAGCTTAGCGGGCGGGGGAAGCACAGATACGCAGTATTTT	CASSLAGGGSTDTQYF
-	TRBV6-4	TRBJ1-1	TRBD1	TGTGCCAGCAGTCAGCTGGGGGGGACAGGTGAAGCTTTCTTT	CASSQLGGTGEAFF
once	TRBV7-2	TRBJ2-5	-	TGTGCCAGCAGCTTAACCGCGAGCGGGGAGACCCAGTACTTC	CASSLTASGETQYF
-	TRBV19	TRBJ2-1	TRBD2	TGTGCCAGTAGGCAAGGGCTAGCGGGAGGACGATACTACAATGAGCAGTTCTTC	CASRQGLAGGRYYNEQFF
-	TRBV6-2/TRBV6-3	TRBJ2-5	-	TGTGCCAGCAGCAGAGGAGAGACCCAGTACTTC	CASSRGETQYF
-	TRBV20-1	TRBJ2-2	-	TGCAGTGCCCAGAACACCGGGGAGCTGTTTTTT	CSAQNTGELFF
-	TRBV7-9	TRBJ1-5	-	TGTGCTATTAGCCAGTTCAATCAGCCCCAGCATTTT	CAISQFNQPQHF
-	TRBV4-2	TRBJ2-4	TRBD2	TGTGCCAGCAGCCAAGATCCCCATCGACTAGCTGACATTCAGTACTTC	CASSQDPHRLADIQYF
-	TRBV7-9	TRBJ1-2	TRBD1	TGTGCCAGCAGCTTAGACGGACGGACAGGGCGAGGAGGCTACACCTTC	CASSLDGRTGRGGYTF
once	TRBV7-9	TRBJ1-5	-	TGTGCCAGCAGCTTAGCGAGTCAGCCCCAGCATTTT	CASSLASQPQHF
-	TRBV4-3	TRBJ1-1	TRBD1	TGCGCCAGCAGCCGCACCGGGACAGGGGCTGCTTTCTTT	CASSRTGTGAAFF
-	TRBV28	TRBJ2-1	TRBD2	TGTGCCAGCAGTACCACTAGCGGGAGGGCCCTCTACAATGAGCAGTTCTTC	CASSTTSGRALYNEQFF
-	TRBV24-1	TRBJ2-5	-	TGTGCCACCAGTGATTGGGTAGCGAACCAAGAGACCCAGTACTTC	CATSDWVANQETQYF
-	TRBV7-9	TRBJ2-1	-	TGTGCCAGCAGCTTAGGAGCGGGCCCCTACAATGAGCAGTTCTTC	CASSLGAGPYNEQFF
-	TRBV7-6	TRBJ2-2	-	TGTGCCAGCAGCCCCGCAAGGACAGACACCGGGGAGCTGTTTTTT	CASSPARTDTGELFF
-	TRBV7-8	TRBJ2-7	-	TGTGCCAGCAGCGACGGGAATTCCTACGAGCAGTACTTC	CASSDGNSYEQYF
-	TRBV7-2	TRBJ2-3	TRBD2	TGTGCCAGCAGCTTAGTCTCTACTAGCGGGGGTTGGACAGATACGCAGTATTTT	CASSLVSTSGGWTDTQYF
-	TRBV7-2	TRBJ2-1	-	TGTGCCAGCAGGCTTAACGCACAGGCTACCGCATTCTCCTACAATGAGCAGTTCTTC	CASRLNAQATAFSYNEQFF
-	TRBV7-2	TRBJ1-2	-	TGTGCCAGCAGCTATACCCAGGGGATCTATGGCTACACCTTC	CASSYTQGIYGYTF
once	TRBV18	TRBJ2-3	TRBD2	TGTGCCAGCTCAGCATCGGGACTAGCGGGGGCTGGAGATACGCAGTATTTT	CASSASGLAGAGDTQYF
-	TRBV4-2	TRBJ2-1	-	TGTGCCAGCAGCCTCCCGGAGGCCCCTTACAATGAGCAGTTCTTC	CASSLPEAPYNEQFF
-	TRBV27	TRBJ2-7	TRBD1	TGTGCCAGCAGTCCCTTAGCAGGGGGCGAATTTTACGAGCAGTACTTC	CASSPLAGGEFYEQYF
-	TRBV11-1	TRBJ2-1	TRBD2	TGTGCCAGCAGCTTACTTGGACTAGCAGCCTACAATGAGCAGTTCTTC	CASSLLGLAAYNEQFF
-	TRBV19	TRBJ1-2	-	TGTGCCAGTAGTGCCTACAGGGATACCTATGGCTACACCTTC	CASSAYRDTYGYTF
-	TRBV27	TRBJ1-5	-	TGTGCCAGCAGTCCGGGACTGCCTAGCAATCAGCCCCAGCATTTT	CASSPGLPSNQPQHF
once	TRBV7-8	TRBJ2-7	-	TGTGCCAGCAGCTTTGACAGGATCAACGAGCAGTACTTC	CASSFDRINEQYF
-	TRBV20-1	TRBJ2-7	-	TGCAGTGCTAGAGAAGACTATGGGCAGTACTTC	CSAREDYGQYF
-	TRBV9	TRBJ2-7	-	TGTGCCAGCAGCCACCGGGACACCGGCGCCCACGAGCAGTACTTC	CASSHRDTGAHEQYF
-	TRBV15	TRBJ1-6	-	TGTGCCACCAGCAGAGATACTGAAAGTTCACCCCTCCACTTT	CATSRDTESSPLHF
few	TRBV4-3	TRBJ2-1	-	TGCGCCAGCAGCCAATTCTACAGCTCCTACAATGAGCAGTTCTTC	CASSQFYSSYNEQFF
-	TRBV5-1	TRBJ2-7	-	TGCGCCAGCAGCCCCGGGACTCCCTACTACGAGCAGTACTTC	CASSPGTPYYEQYF
-	TRBV5-1	TRBJ2-7	TRBD2	TGCGCCAGCAGCTTGGTAGTGGGGGAGGGCGAGCAGTACTTC	CASSLVVGEGEQYF
-	TRBV6-6	TRBJ2-2	TRBD1	TGTGCCAGCGATACAGGGGTCGGGGAGCTGTTTTTT	CASDTGVGELFF
-	TRBV4-3	TRBJ2-7	-	TGCGCCAGCAGCCTACTGCGGGGTGGCGAGCAGTACTTC	CASSLLRGGEQYF
-	TRBV11-3	TRBJ2-2	-	TGTGCCAGCAGCTTAGTCGACACCGGGGAGCTGTTTTTT	CASSLVDTGELFF
few	TRBV2	TRBJ2-7	TRBD1	TGTGCCAGCAGAGAAAGGGACAGAGTTTATGAGCAGTACTTC	CASRERDRVYEQYF
-	TRBV18	TRBJ2-5	TRBD2	TGTGCCAGCTCACCAACGCGGGGGGCGACTCAAGAGACCCAGTACTTC	CASSPTRGATQETQYF
-	TRBV28	TRBJ1-1	-	TGTGCCAGCAGTCCTCGAGCGGACACTGAAGCTTTCTTT	CASSPRADTEAFF
-	TRBV20-1	TRBJ2-1	-	TGCAGTGCCCCCTGGCGGCAGCAGTTCTTC	CSAPWRQQFF
-	TRBV7-2	TRBJ2-1	TRBD2	TGTGCCAGCAGCGGGGGCGGACTAGCGGGACATGAGCAGTTCTTC	CASSGGGLAGHEQFF
-	TRBV18	TRBJ1-4	TRBD1	TGTGCCAGCTCACCACCGGGGGCCAGGGGGGTAAATGAAAAACTGTTTTTT	CASSPPGARGVNEKLFF